The 26 T cell receptor beta chains given below trace back to one sample, sequenced in a study of cytomegalovirus exposure and HLA in healthy donors. The primer mix had 60 Vbeta and 13 Jbeta primers. The repertoire was sequenced with immunoSEQ multiplex PCR; TCRdb's copy has only in-frame clones and lacks some. Of about 130,000 clones in the sample, roughly 80% were seen once. Sample: PBMCs. Source of these receptors: a male donor in good health and CMV-seronegative.

CDR3 bases: TGTGCCAGCAGTTTCGGGACAGCAGCCTACGAGCAGTACTTC. Amino acids: CASSFGTAAYEQYF. The J gene is TRBJ2-7, the V gene TRBV6-5; 7 nucleotides agree with TRBD1. Germline CDR1 and CDR2: MNHEY and SVGAGI. Unmatched junction bases numbered 5, after V lost 4 bases and J lost 2 bases. This CDR3 contains 14 residues.

Comment on this clone: The junction departs from the called germline gene at one end, perhaps through a read error. The chain has TRBV10-3 and TRBJ2-1; TRBD2 agrees at 11 bases. Germline-derived CDR1 and CDR2 are ENHRY and SYGVKD. The CDR3 covers 15 residues. The chain's CDR3 is CAVSGGTSGSNEQFF. CDR3 sequence (DNA): TGTGCCGTCAGTGGAGGAACTAGCGGGAGCAATGAGCAGTTCTTC.

The chain uses TRBV10-1 and TRBJ1-1; 8 bases are shared with TRBD1. With V trimmed by 4 bases and J by 10 bases, 8 bases remained unmatched. CDR1 is WNHNN and CDR2 is SYGVQD in the germline V gene (reference sequence). The CDR3 runs to 13 residues. The CDR3 DNA sequence: TGCGCCAGCAGTGGTTCGCAGGGGGCCGTAGCTTTCTTT. Protein: CASSGSQGAVAFF.

The chain is built from TRBV7-2 and TRBJ1-1; tentatively, D is TRBD1 (6 bases). The germline V gene encodes CDR1 SGHTA and CDR2 FQGNSA. This CDR3 region has 15 residues. V lost 5 bases to trimming and J lost 5 bases, with 18 bases between them. The CDR3, as DNA: TGTGCCAGCAGCCAGACCCAGGGGCGGTGGACTGAAGCTTTCTTT. Protein sequence: CASSQTQGRWTEAFF.

This clone was picked up a small number of times. The J gene is TRBJ2-7, the V gene TRBV11-2; weak D call: TRBD1 (5 bases). This CDR3 has 13 residues. The V end lost 3 bases, the J end lost 2 bases, and 8 bases lay between the germline ends. Germline V gene data show CDR1 as SGHAT and CDR2 as FQNNGV. The CDR3 loop reads CASSFDSTYEQYF. The CDR3, as DNA: TGTGCCAGCAGCTTTGACAGTACCTACGAGCAGTACTTC.

V gene TRBV27 combines with J gene TRBJ1-3; D remains ambiguous. Trimming took 4 bases from V and 4 from J, leaving 17 bases between them. The germline CDR1 and CDR2 sequences are MNHEY and SMNVEV (reference sequence). The CDR3 runs 16 residues. CDR3 bases: TGTGCCAGCAGTTCCCTCACCTCCTTGGGCGGAAACACCATATATTTT. Translation: CASSSLTSLGGNTIYF.

CDR3 nucleotides: TGTGCCAGCAGCCCGGCGGTGTATAGCAATCAGCCCCAGCATTTT. It specifies CASSPAVYSNQPQHF. The chain couples TRBV5-5 to TRBJ1-5; D call uncertain. V lost 4 bases and J lost 0, with 11 bases in between. Germline V gene data show CDR1 as SGHKS and CDR2 as YYEKEE (reference sequence). This CDR3 has 15 residues.

This clone was found a few times. V usage is TRBV5-4 and J usage is TRBJ1-5; 10 bases fit TRBD1. The CDR3 runs 15 residues. CDR1 is SGHNT, CDR2 YYREEE, per germline (reference sequence). Unmatched junction bases numbered 6, after V lost 5 bases and J lost 4 bases. The CDR3 protein is CASRVGTGENQPQHF. The CDR3 DNA reads TGTGCCAGCAGGGTCGGGACAGGGGAGAATCAGCCCCAGCATTTT.

The CDR3 region is CASRRSTGELFF. The DNA for the CDR3 is TGTGCCAGCAGGAGGAGCACCGGGGAGCTGTTTTTT. The gene calls are TRBV9 and TRBJ2-2; D unclear. V gave up 5 bases and J gave up 4 bases, with 6 bases separating them. CDR3 length equals 12 residues. The germline gives CDR1 SGDLS, CDR2 YYNGEE. The full variable domain, completed using reference TRBV9 and TRBJ2-2, is DSGVTQTPKHLITATGQRVTLRCSPRSGDLSVYWYQQSLDQGLQFLIQYYNGEERAKGNILERFSAQQFPDLHSELNLSSLELGDSALYFCASRRSTGELFFGEGSRLTVL.

The chain employs TRBV10-1 and TRBJ1-3; D may be TRBD1 (5 bases). CDR3 length: 12 residues. V lost 7 bases and J lost 4, with 8 bases in between. Germline V lookup: CDR1 WNHNN, CDR2 SYGVQD (reference sequence). CDR3 residues: CASNTGGNTIYF. The CDR3 DNA sequence: TGCGCCAGCAATACAGGAGGAAACACCATATATTTT.

The DNA of the CDR3 is TGTGCCAGCAGCCGATCCAGGGCGCTGAACACTGAAGCTTTCTTT. The encoded protein is CASSRSRALNTEAFF. The rearrangement uses TRBV6-5 and TRBJ1-1; possible D gene TRBD1, 5 bases. The CDR3 spans 15 residues. The germline V gene has CDR1 MNHEY and CDR2 SVGAGI. Trimming stripped 6 bases from V and 0 bases from J, with 14 bases between.

V is TRBV19 and J is TRBJ1-2; the D is unclear. This CDR3 is 14 amino acids long. Germline V gene sequence: CDR1 LNHDA, CDR2 SQIVND (reference sequence). The ends were cut back, 2 bases at V and 2 bases at J, with 9 bases in the middle. CDR3 bases: TGTGCCAGTAGTATAAGAGATCCCAACTATGGCTACACCTTC. Its protein is CASSIRDPNYGYTF. Looking up the rest from reference TRBV19 and TRBJ1-2 gives the full variable domain: DGGITQSPKYLFRKEGQNVTLSCEQNLNHDAMYWYRQDPGQGLRLIYYSQIVNDFQKGDIAEGYSVSREKKESFPLTVTSAQKNPTAFYLCASSIRDPNYGYTFGSGTRLTVV.

The V call is TRBV5-4, the J call TRBJ1-6; 8 bases map to TRBD1. Per the germline V gene, CDR1 is SGHNT and CDR2 is YYREEE (reference sequence). This CDR3 region has 14 residues. V trimming: 3 bases; J trimming: 8 bases; junction bases outside the gene matches: 4. The CDR3 here is CASSWDRRDSPLHF. The CDR3 DNA reads TGTGCCAGCAGCTGGGACAGGCGGGATTCACCCCTCCACTTT.

The chain uses TRBV5-1 and TRBJ1-1; 7 bases are a match to TRBD1. The CDR3 extends over 14 amino acids. CDR1 is SGHRS and CDR2 is YFSETQ in the germline V gene. J gave up 6 bases and V 0 bases, and 5 bases lay outside the gene matches. CDR3 nucleotides: TGCGCCAGCAGCTTGGGCAGGGGGATCCCTGAAGCTTTCTTT. This gives the protein CASSLGRGIPEAFF. Looking up the rest from reference TRBV5-1 and TRBJ1-1 gives the full variable domain: KAGVTQTPRYLIKTRGQQVTLSCSPISGHRSVSWYQQTPGQGLQFLFEYFSETQRNKGNFPGRFSGRQFSNSRSEMNVSTLELGDSALYLCASSLGRGIPEAFFGQGTRLTVV.

V usage is TRBV11-2 and J usage is TRBJ2-3; D possibly corresponds to TRBD2 (7 bases). The V end lost 5 bases, the J end lost 2 bases, and 17 bases lay between the germline ends. CDR3 size: 16 residues. The germline V gene encodes CDR1 SGHAT and CDR2 FQNNGV. CDR3 sequence: CASSGMAGALTDTQYF. The CDR3 region has the DNA TGTGCCAGCAGCGGTATGGCGGGGGCCCTCACAGATACGCAGTATTTT.

The CDR3 spells CASSQGQGGEKLFF. The CDR3 nucleotides read TGCGCCAGCAGCCAAGGACAGGGGGGCGAAAAACTGTTTTTT. V and J are TRBV4-1 and TRBJ1-4, with 9 bases matching TRBD1. The CDR3 contains 14 residues. The germline V gene encodes CDR1 MGHRA and CDR2 YSYEKL. Unmatched junction bases numbered 2, after V lost 1 base and J lost 8 bases.

The genes are TRBV25-1 and TRBJ1-5, with 9 bases matching TRBD1. V gave up 3 bases and J gave up 4 bases; unmatched junction bases: 7. The length of the CDR3 is 16 residues. The germline CDR1 and CDR2 sequences are MGHDK and SYGVNS. In DNA form, the CDR3 reads TGTGCCAGCAGTGAGAGTGGGACAGGGATAAATCAGCCCCAGCATTTT. This gives the protein CASSESGTGINQPQHF. Full variable domain (rest looked up from reference TRBV25-1 and TRBJ1-5): EADIYQTPRYLVIGTGKKITLECSQTMGHDKMYWYQQDPGMELHLIHYSYGVNSTEKGDLSSESTVSRIRTEHFPLTLESARPSHTSQYLCASSESGTGINQPQHFGDGTRLSIL.

V is TRBV30 and J is TRBJ2-1; 12 bases match TRBD1. V dropped 0 bases and J dropped 8; count of bases not matched to a gene: 5. CDR1 and CDR2 from the germline V gene are GTSNPN and SVGIG (reference sequence). The CDR3 is 15 amino acids. Here the CDR3 DNA reads TGTGCCTGGAGTGTACTGGGACAGGGGGCCGATGAGCAGTTCTTC. Amino acid sequence: CAWSVLGQGADEQFF. The full variable domain, its missing parts supplied by reference TRBV30 and TRBJ2-1, is SQTIHQWPATLVQPVGSPLSLECTVEGTSNPNLYWYRQAAGRGLQLLFYSVGIGQISSEVPQNLSASRPQDRQFILSSKKLLLSDSGFYLCAWSVLGQGADEQFFGPGTRLTVL.

This sequence joins TRBV19 and TRBJ2-7, with 7 bases fitting TRBD1. The V gene end was trimmed by 6 bases and the J gene end by 3 bases; junction bases not matched to a gene: 5. CDR3 size: 13 residues. Per the germline V gene, CDR1 is LNHDA and CDR2 is SQIVND (reference sequence). This CDR3 reads CASRDRLNYEQYF. CDR3 nucleotides: TGTGCCAGTAGGGACAGGTTGAACTACGAGCAGTACTTC.

This rearrangement joins TRBV6-5 to TRBJ1-3; the D is unclear. The CDR3 loop spans 14 amino acids. The germline CDR1 and CDR2 sequences are MNHEY and SVGAGI. The V and J ends lost 4 bases and 0 bases respectively, with 7 bases between them. CDR3 DNA: TGTGCCAGCAGTTTCGGTTCCTCTGGAAACACCATATATTTT. Translation gives CASSFGSSGNTIYF.

This chain joins TRBV6-5 and TRBJ1-3; the D is unclear. V lost 7 bases, J lost 4 bases, and 11 bases lay in between. The CDR3 has 13 residues. Germline V CDR1 and CDR2: MNHEY, SVGAGI. CDR3 amino acids: CASIIAGGNTIYF. As DNA, the CDR3 is TGTGCCAGCATCATAGCCGGAGGAAACACCATATATTTT.

The chain employs TRBV7-9 and TRBJ2-1, with TRBD2 matching 9 bases. This CDR3 has 16 residues. The V segment lost 5 bases and the J segment 7 bases; nucleotides outside the gene matches: 12. CDR1 and CDR2 (germline): SEHNR, FQNEAQ (reference sequence). Written as DNA, the CDR3 is TGTGCCAGCAGCCAGCTGTGGCGGGGGGGCCTAAATGAGCAGTTCTTC. It is translated as CASSQLWRGGLNEQFF. Full variable domain (remainder filled in from reference TRBV7-9 and TRBJ2-1): DTGVSQNPRHKITKRGQNVTFRCDPISEHNRLYWYRQTLGQGPEFLTYFQNEAQLEKSRLLSDRFSAERPKGSFSTLEIQRTEQGDSAMYLCASSQLWRGGLNEQFFGPGTRLTVL.

This chain links TRBV5-1 with TRBJ2-3, with D perhaps TRBD1 (6 bases). V lost 3 bases, J lost 2 bases, and 19 bases lay in between. Germline V gene data show CDR1 as SGHRS and CDR2 as YFSETQ. The CDR3 length is 17 residues. The CDR3 protein is CASSSSKTGATTDTQYF. CDR3 bases: TGCGCCAGCAGCTCCTCCAAGACAGGTGCCACCACAGATACGCAGTATTTT.

The chain recombines TRBV6-4 with TRBJ2-2; 12 nucleotides agree with TRBD1. V shed 3 bases and J 6 bases; nucleotides not matched to a gene: 5. Looked up from germline, CDR1 is MRHNA and CDR2 is SNTAGT. The CDR3 has 16 amino acids. The CDR3 nucleotides read TGTGCCAGCAGTGAACTGGGACAGGGGGCTTCCGGGGAGCTGTTTTTT. Protein sequence: CASSELGQGASGELFF.

This clone was counted a few times. This chain uses TRBV29-1 with TRBJ1-1, with D possibly matching TRBD1 (6 bases). CDR3 length: 14 amino acids. Trimming took 5 bases from V and 3 from J, leaving 16 bases between them. Per germline, CDR1 SQVTM and CDR2 ANQGSEA. CDR3 DNA sequence: TGCAGCGTTACAGACCGGGACAAATACACTGAAGCTTTCTTT. Translated: CSVTDRDKYTEAFF.

The genes are TRBV18 and TRBJ2-6; possibly TRBD2 for D (6 bases). The CDR3 is 19 residues long. CDR1 KGHSH and CDR2 LQKENI come from the germline V gene. V was pared by 3 bases and J by 0 bases, with 18 bases between. The CDR3 spells CASSPPGRGTNSGANVLTF. The CDR3 DNA sequence: TGTGCCAGCTCACCTCCGGGTCGGGGGACGAACTCTGGGGCCAACGTCCTGACTTTC.